Each of the 21 T cell receptor beta chains below was sequenced from the same sample in a study of T cell changes during pregnancy in multiple sclerosis. TCRdb keeps only in-frame clones here, not all; method: immunoSEQ multiplex PCR. The sample shows under 70,000 clones, 85% to 95% of them seen only once. The source material was peripheral blood, sampled in the third trimester of pregnancy. Source of these receptors: a female donor in good health, enrolled as a control in a pregnancy study.

This clone has only a few counts. The rearrangement joins TRBV15 to TRBJ1-4; D is ambiguous. Germline CDR1 reads LNHNV; CDR2 reads YYDKDF (reference sequence). V lost 0 bases and J 3 bases, leaving 8 bases between the germline ends. The CDR3 covers 15 residues. This chain's CDR3 is CATSRDGLANEKLFF. DNA of the CDR3: TGTGCCACCAGCAGAGATGGACTAGCTAATGAAAAACTGTTTTTT. Full variable domain (outside the CDR3, taken from reference TRBV15 and TRBJ1-4): DAMVIQNPRYQVTQFGKPVTLSCSQTLNHNVMYWYQQKSSQAPKLLFHYYDKDFNNEADTPDNFQSRRPNTSFCFLDIRSPGLGDTAMYLCATSRDGLANEKLFFGSGTQLSVL.

The rearrangement links TRBV28 to TRBJ2-7; 9 bases line up with TRBD1. The CDR3 length is 15 residues. CDR1 is MDHEN, CDR2 SYDVKM, per germline. The junction had 10 bases not matched to a gene; V was cut back by 5 bases and J by 5 bases. CDR3 protein: CASSRGVQGANEQYF. DNA of the CDR3: TGTGCCAGCAGTAGGGGGGTACAGGGGGCGAACGAGCAGTACTTC.

This chain connects TRBV18 to TRBJ2-7; D perhaps matches TRBD2 (6 bases). V shed 8 bases and J shed 6 bases, with 17 bases lying between them. CDR1 and CDR2 from the germline V gene are KGHSH and LQKENI. The CDR3 covers 13 residues. The CDR3 here is CASTSLVEGEQYF. The CDR3 DNA reads as TGTGCCAGCACCTCCCTGGTGGAGGGCGAGCAGTACTTC.

The V and J genes are TRBV7-9 and TRBJ2-3; 11 bases match TRBD2. From germline, CDR1 is SEHNR and CDR2 FQNEAQ (reference sequence). This CDR3 contains 17 residues. V was clipped by 5 bases and J by 1 base; unmatched bases: 8. As DNA, the CDR3 is TGTGCCAGCAGCGAGCGGACTAGCGGGCGGGGCACAGATACGCAGTATTTT. Amino acid sequence: CASSERTSGRGTDTQYF.

The chain uses TRBV7-9 and TRBJ1-1; 7 nucleotides line up with TRBD1. The CDR3 covers 17 residues. V shed 1 base and J 5 bases; nucleotides not matched to a gene: 13. The V gene's germline CDR1 is SEHNR and CDR2 FQNEAQ (reference sequence). CDR3 bases: TGTGCCAGCAGCTTAGATTTAGGGACAGTGAGAAGGACTGAAGCTTTCTTT. Amino acid sequence: CASSLDLGTVRRTEAFF.

The rearrangement links TRBV5-4 to TRBJ2-1; D might be TRBD1 (6 bases). Trimming cost V 0 bases and J 3 bases, with 7 bases left between them. CDR1 and CDR2 (germline): SGHNT, YYREEE (reference sequence). This CDR3 is 14 amino acids long. CDR3 sequence reads: CASSLVRGYNEQFF. The CDR3 nucleotides read TGTGCCAGCAGCTTGGTCAGGGGCTACAATGAGCAGTTCTTC.

The rearrangement uses TRBV28 and TRBJ1-4; a weak D match, TRBD1 (5 bases). The CDR3 consists of 14 residues. Germline CDR1 reads MDHEN; CDR2 reads SYDVKM. The V end lost 3 bases, the J end lost 7 bases, and 12 bases lay between the germline ends. CDR3 sequence (DNA): TGTGCCAGCAGTTTCGGGGGAGTAGGTGAAAAACTGTTTTTT. Its protein product is CASSFGGVGEKLFF.

This chain connects TRBV4-1 to TRBJ1-5; D unclear. The CDR3 sequence is 15 residues long. The V end was cut by 4 bases, the J end by 5 bases, with 15 bases between. Germline CDR1 MGHRA, CDR2 YSYEKL. The CDR3 region has the DNA TGCGCCAGCAGCCCGACTTTTCGCCTACATCAGCCCCAGCATTTT. This translates into CASSPTFRLHQPQHF.

V is TRBV7-2 and J is TRBJ2-1; D might be TRBD2 (6 bases). V was clipped by 1 base and J by 7 bases, with 14 bases between them. The germline V gene encodes CDR1 SGHTA and CDR2 FQGNSA. The CDR3 length is 15 residues. Here the CDR3 DNA reads TGTGCCAGCAGCTTAGACGGGAGCAGGCGTAATGAGCAGTTCTTC. Translating gives CASSLDGSRRNEQFF.

This chain links TRBV30 with TRBJ2-3; a weak D match, TRBD1 (6 bases). The CDR3 runs to 15 residues. CDR1 is GTSNPN, CDR2 SVGIG, per germline (reference sequence). The V and J ends lost 2 bases and 3 bases respectively, with 15 bases between them. The CDR3 DNA is TGTGCCTGGAGTTCTTTGGGCAGGGGAACAGATACGCAGTATTTT. It encodes CAWSSLGRGTDTQYF.

V gene TRBV14 combines with J gene TRBJ2-1; 8 bases align to TRBD1. The CDR3 has 15 amino acids. Germline CDR1 is SGHDN and CDR2 is FVKESK. The ends lost 7 bases at V and 7 bases at J; junction bases unmatched: 12. The CDR3 reads CASTRGSTGANEQFF. The DNA for the CDR3 is TGTGCCAGCACCAGAGGATCGACAGGGGCGAATGAGCAGTTCTTC. The complete variable domain, with remaining parts taken from reference TRBV14 and TRBJ2-1, reads EAGVTQFPSHSVIEKGQTVTLRCDPISGHDNLYWYRRVMGKEIKFLLHFVKESKQDESGMPNNRFLAERTGGTYSTLKVQPAELEDSGVYFCASTRGSTGANEQFFGPGTRLTVL.

V gene TRBV25-1 combines with J gene TRBJ2-4, with D perhaps matching TRBD1 (6 bases). The germline V gene has CDR1 MGHDK and CDR2 SYGVNS. CDR3 length: 17 residues. The V end lost 6 bases, the J end lost 1 base, and 19 bases lay between the germline ends. CDR3 region: CASSIRTVGDAKNIQYF. The CDR3 nucleotides read TGTGCCAGCAGCATCCGGACAGTCGGTGATGCCAAAAACATTCAGTACTTC.

The CDR3 DNA reads TGTGCCAGCAGCTTAGAGTCGCTAGCGGGGTACAATGAGCAGTTCTTC. This sequence encodes CASSLESLAGYNEQFF. The rearrangement links TRBV11-2 to TRBJ2-1; 9 bases map to TRBD2. This CDR3 contains 16 residues. The trim removed 0 bases at V and 4 bases at J, leaving 4 bases unmatched. Germline CDR1 reads SGHAT; CDR2 reads FQNNGV.

CDR3 DNA: TGTGCCAGCAGTCTCGGGACTATACGATACAATGAGCAGTTCTTC. The encoded protein is CASSLGTIRYNEQFF. This sequence joins TRBV14 and TRBJ2-1; 7 nucleotides agree with TRBD2. The CDR3 is 15 residues long. V lost 6 bases and J lost 4; bases outside the gene matches: 9. CDR1 and CDR2 from the germline V gene are SGHDN and FVKESK.

The chain employs TRBV7-2 and TRBJ2-6; D gene ambiguous. This CDR3 is built from 16 residues. Germline CDR1 reads SGHTA; CDR2 reads FQGNSA. Trimming left V 2 bases short and J 2 bases short, with 10 bases between. CDR3 loop: CASSLSSSPGANVLTF. Here the CDR3 DNA reads TGTGCCAGCAGCTTATCGTCCAGTCCTGGGGCCAACGTCCTGACTTTC.

The V and J genes are TRBV28 and TRBJ2-1; TRBD2 agrees at 12 bases. The CDR3 has 14 residues. Germline lookup yields CDR1 MDHEN and CDR2 SYDVKM. Trimming cost V 7 bases and J 6 bases; bases outside gene matches: 4. The CDR3 loop is CASNRLAGANEQFF. The CDR3 coding sequence is TGTGCCAGCAATCGACTAGCGGGAGCCAATGAGCAGTTCTTC.

The CDR3 loop is CAISEVELLQGGRQETQYF. The CDR3 nucleotides are TGTGCCATCAGTGAGGTGGAGCTCCTACAGGGGGGTCGGCAAGAGACCCAGTACTTC. The chain couples TRBV10-3 to TRBJ2-5; TRBD1 aligns across 8 bases. The CDR3 has 19 residues. Germline-derived CDR1 and CDR2 are ENHRY and SYGVKD. J lost 2 bases, V lost 2 bases, and 16 bases had no gene match.

The chain links TRBV5-4 to TRBJ2-7; no reliable D call. CDR1 and CDR2 (germline): SGHNT, YYREEE (reference sequence). The CDR3 extends over 11 amino acids. Trimming took off 2 bases at V and 3 bases at J, with 3 bases between the two ends. The CDR3 region has the DNA TGTGCCAGCAGCTTTATCTACGAGCAGTACTTC. It codes for CASSFIYEQYF. The full variable domain, with the rest looked up from reference TRBV5-4 and TRBJ2-7, is ETGVTQSPTHLIKTRGQQVTLRCSSQSGHNTVSWYQQALGQGPQFIFQYYREEENGRGNFPPRFSGLQFPNYSSELNVNALELDDSALYLCASSFIYEQYFGPGTRLTVT.

The chain carries TRBV30 and TRBJ2-1; D call uncertain. This CDR3 is built from 14 residues. Trimming left V 0 bases short and J 0 bases short, with 6 bases between. Per germline, CDR1 GTSNPN and CDR2 SVGIG (reference sequence). CDR3: CAWSVKSSYNEQFF. In nucleotides, the CDR3 is TGTGCCTGGAGTGTAAAGAGCTCCTACAATGAGCAGTTCTTC.

The chain couples TRBV7-6 to TRBJ2-3, with D unresolved. V was shortened by 5 bases and J by 2 bases, with 23 bases between the two germline ends. Germline assignment: CDR1 SGHVS and CDR2 FNYEAQ. The CDR3 has 18 amino acids. For the CDR3, the DNA is TGTGCCAGCAGCCCACCGTCGAATGACCCCAGGAACACAGATACGCAGTATTTT. Its protein product is CASSPPSNDPRNTDTQYF.

The chain carries TRBV12-5 and TRBJ1-4; D is ambiguous. The germline gives CDR1 LGHNT, CDR2 FRNRAP. Trimming stripped 0 bases from V and 6 bases from J, with 5 bases between. The CDR3 extends over 13 amino acids. CDR3 protein: CASGLVSDEKLFF. DNA of the CDR3: TGTGCTAGTGGTTTGGTCTCAGATGAAAAACTGTTTTTT.